Presented here are 20 T cell receptor beta chains from one specimen sequenced in a study of blood T cell repertoires in COVID-19. This table comes from immunoSEQ multiplex PCR, and its TCRdb copy is limited to in-frame clones, with some not included. The sample has about 100,000 clones; almost 80% are singletons. The sequenced material came from peripheral blood. These TCRs come from a man in his 70s with active or convalescent COVID-19.

This clone was observed a few times. This chain connects TRBV9 to TRBJ2-3; D perhaps matches TRBD2 (6 bases). Germline V lookup: CDR1 SGDLS, CDR2 YYNGEE. V dropped 0 bases and J dropped 6 bases, with 17 bases sitting between them. This CDR3 region has 16 residues. CDR3 region: CASSVEGRRFEDTQYF. The CDR3 bases are TGTGCCAGCAGCGTAGAGGGGAGGCGGTTTGAGGATACGCAGTATTTT. Full variable domain (rest looked up from reference TRBV9 and TRBJ2-3): DSGVTQTPKHLITATGQRVTLRCSPRSGDLSVYWYQQSLDQGLQFLIQYYNGEERAKGNILERFSAQQFPDLHSELNLSSLELGDSALYFCASSVEGRRFEDTQYFGPGTRLTVL.

V and J are TRBV15 and TRBJ1-2; tentative D call: TRBD1 (6 bases). Germline values: CDR1 LNHNV, CDR2 YYDKDF (reference sequence). The germline V and J ends were trimmed by 6 bases and 4 bases, with 18 bases remaining between them. There are 15 residues in the CDR3. The CDR3 sequence is CATRPGRGAGYGYTF. For the CDR3, the DNA is TGTGCCACCAGACCTGGCAGGGGCGCGGGCTATGGCTACACCTTC.

The chain couples TRBV24-1 to TRBJ2-3; D is possibly TRBD2 (7 bases). The CDR3 loop spans 18 amino acids. V was clipped by 0 bases and J by 4 bases, with 19 bases between them. Germline V gene sequence: CDR1 KGHDR, CDR2 SFDVKD. In DNA form, the CDR3 reads TGTGCCACCAGTGATTTGGCCCAAGGGGGGGGGAGCGCAGATACGCAGTATTTT. Translation gives CATSDLAQGGGSADTQYF.

This chain joins TRBV15 and TRBJ1-5, with 7 bases that match TRBD1. Losses at the gene ends were 0 bases for V and 4 bases for J; bases not matched to a gene: 12. From germline, CDR1 is LNHNV and CDR2 YYDKDF (reference sequence). The CDR3 is made up of 18 amino acids. CDR3 in amino acids: CATSRDLGRGRENQPQHF. CDR3 nucleotide sequence: TGTGCCACCAGCAGAGATCTTGGCAGGGGGAGAGAAAATCAGCCCCAGCATTTT.

This chain joins TRBV7-8 and TRBJ2-3; TRBD1 matches at 10 bases. The germline CDR1 and CDR2 sequences are SGHVS and FQNEAQ. V shed 6 bases and J 3 bases; nucleotides not matched to a gene: 0. This CDR3 region has 13 residues. The CDR3 loop is CASRGQGTDTQYF. CDR3 sequence (DNA): TGTGCCAGCAGGGGACAGGGGACAGATACGCAGTATTTT.

V and J are TRBV6-6 and TRBJ1-4; the match to TRBD1 covers 9 bases. J gave up 5 bases and V 5 bases, and 3 bases lay outside the gene matches. Germline V gene sequence: CDR1 MNHNY, CDR2 SVGAGI (reference sequence). The CDR3 covers 14 residues. Written as DNA, the CDR3 is TGTGCCAGCAGTCCCGGGACAGGGAATGAAAAACTGTTTTTT. As protein: CASSPGTGNEKLFF.

This chain joins TRBV6-5 and TRBJ1-2, with TRBD1 identical over 8 bases. The CDR3 length is 15 residues. Germline-derived CDR1 and CDR2 are MNHEY and SVGAGI. V lost 6 bases to trimming and J lost 4 bases; unmatched junction nucleotides: 10. CDR3 sequence reads: CASRGVGQGFYGYTF. The CDR3 nucleotides are TGTGCCAGCAGGGGGGTTGGACAGGGATTCTATGGCTACACCTTC.

The chain links TRBV19 to TRBJ1-6, with 9 bases that match TRBD1. This CDR3 region has 16 residues. Unmatched junction bases numbered 11, after V lost 4 bases and J lost 10 bases. CDR1 and CDR2 from the germline V gene are LNHDA and SQIVND (reference sequence). The CDR3 spells CASSTGQGTLRSPLHF. CDR3 in DNA: TGTGCCAGTAGTACTGGACAGGGGACGTTGAGGTCACCCCTCCACTTT.

On this clone: Other DNA sequences in the same sample also yield this CDR3. The chain's CDR3 is CASSVGLAYNEQFF. DNA for the CDR3: TGTGCCAGCAGCGTCGGACTAGCTTACAATGAGCAGTTCTTC. This chain uses TRBV9 with TRBJ2-1; the match to TRBD2 covers 8 bases. CDR3 length equals 14 residues. Germline V gene lookup returns CDR1 SGDLS and CDR2 YYNGEE. V lost 2 bases, J lost 4 bases, and 2 bases stayed unmatched.

The CDR3 DNA reads TGTGCCAGCAGCAGGGGACAGGGAGGGGACTATGGCTACACCTTC. Its translation is CASSRGQGGDYGYTF. V usage is TRBV6-6 and J usage is TRBJ1-2, with 9 positions matching TRBD1. From germline, CDR1 is MNHNY and CDR2 SVGAGI (reference sequence). The CDR3 contains 15 residues. V dropped 6 bases and J dropped 3; count of bases not matched to a gene: 8.

The V gene is TRBV11-2, the J gene TRBJ1-3, with 7 bases identical to TRBD1. Looked up from germline, CDR1 is SGHAT and CDR2 is FQNNGV. There are 15 residues in the CDR3. V lost 5 bases, J lost 0 bases, and 4 bases stayed unmatched. The CDR3 DNA is TGTGCCAGCAGCCGACAGGGACTCTCTGGAAACACCATATATTTT. Its translation: CASSRQGLSGNTIYF.

This clone was picked up a small number of times. The J gene is TRBJ1-2, the V gene TRBV6-5; D not resolved. The CDR3 sequence is 13 residues long. Trimming took 0 bases from V and 1 from J, leaving 3 bases between them. CDR1 and CDR2 (germline): MNHEY, SVGAGI. CDR3 loop: CASSYSYNYGYTF. The DNA of the CDR3 is TGTGCCAGCAGTTACTCATATAACTATGGCTACACCTTC.

The chain uses TRBV30 and TRBJ1-5; maybe TRBD1 (6 bases). The CDR3 sequence is 19 residues long. Germline assignment: CDR1 GTSNPN and CDR2 SVGIG (reference sequence). The V gene lost 2 bases and the J gene lost 3 bases, with 26 bases spanning the gap. The CDR3 loop reads CAWSHAGFGGAGFNQPQHF. In nucleotides, the CDR3 is TGTGCCTGGAGTCACGCCGGGTTTGGGGGCGCCGGGTTCAATCAGCCCCAGCATTTT.

CDR3 DNA sequence: TGTGCCAGCAGTCCGGTACAGGGGGCTTGGGGCTACACCTTC. This encodes CASSPVQGAWGYTF. The chain carries TRBV6-5 and TRBJ1-2, with TRBD1 matching 9 bases. The CDR3 loop spans 14 amino acids. V was pared by 5 bases and J by 8 bases, with 9 bases of the junction left unmatched. Looked up from germline, CDR1 is MNHEY and CDR2 is SVGAGI.

The rearrangement links TRBV30 to TRBJ1-2, with D perhaps TRBD1 (5 bases). The germline V gene encodes CDR1 GTSNPN and CDR2 SVGIG (reference sequence). Trimming pared 3 bases from V and 8 bases from J, leaving 10 bases between. CDR3 size: 11 residues. This CDR3 is CAWRWGGGYTF. The CDR3 coding sequence is TGTGCCTGGAGGTGGGGGGGAGGCTACACCTTC.

This chain joins TRBV12-5 and TRBJ1-2; 7 positions match TRBD1. CDR1 and CDR2 from the germline V gene are LGHNT and FRNRAP. The CDR3 sequence is 13 residues long. The V segment lost 2 bases and the J segment 7 bases; nucleotides outside the gene matches: 4. CDR3 in DNA: TGTGCTAGTGGTTTGACAGGGGTCGGTGGCTACACCTTC. This translates into CASGLTGVGGYTF.

V and J are TRBV18 and TRBJ1-1; no reliable D call. The CDR3 contains 13 residues. Germline V gene sequence: CDR1 KGHSH, CDR2 LQKENI. V was cut by 3 bases and J by 10 bases, with 15 bases left in between. The chain's CDR3 is CASSPSESVGAFF. In DNA form, the CDR3 reads TGTGCCAGCTCACCCTCCGAGTCCGTCGGAGCTTTCTTT.

The chain is built from TRBV6-5 and TRBJ1-1, with a possible D match to TRBD1 (5 bases). CDR3 size: 14 residues. Germline-derived CDR1 and CDR2 are MNHEY and SVGAGI. Trimming shortened V by 8 bases and J by 0 bases, and 13 bases separated the two germline ends. CDR3 in amino acids: CASESPGLNTEAFF. DNA for the CDR3: TGTGCCAGCGAGTCACCAGGGCTGAACACTGAAGCTTTCTTT.

There are a few counts of this clone. The V gene is TRBV4-1, the J gene TRBJ2-2, with D tentatively TRBD1 (6 bases). This CDR3 comprises 15 residues. V was cut by 5 bases and J by 6 bases, with 16 bases left in between. The germline CDR1 and CDR2 sequences are MGHRA and YSYEKL. This chain's CDR3 is CASSGQRPPAGELFF. The CDR3 coding sequence is TGCGCCAGCAGCGGACAGAGGCCTCCCGCCGGGGAGCTGTTTTTT.

The chain is built from TRBV4-3 and TRBJ2-1; 7 bases are a match to TRBD1. Trimming took 2 bases from V and 1 from J; bases not matched to a gene: 5. CDR3 size: 16 residues. Germline assignment: CDR1 LGHNA and CDR2 YSLEER. This CDR3 reads CASSQLRDSSYNEQFF. The CDR3 DNA reads as TGCGCCAGCAGCCAACTCCGGGACAGTTCCTACAATGAGCAGTTCTTC.